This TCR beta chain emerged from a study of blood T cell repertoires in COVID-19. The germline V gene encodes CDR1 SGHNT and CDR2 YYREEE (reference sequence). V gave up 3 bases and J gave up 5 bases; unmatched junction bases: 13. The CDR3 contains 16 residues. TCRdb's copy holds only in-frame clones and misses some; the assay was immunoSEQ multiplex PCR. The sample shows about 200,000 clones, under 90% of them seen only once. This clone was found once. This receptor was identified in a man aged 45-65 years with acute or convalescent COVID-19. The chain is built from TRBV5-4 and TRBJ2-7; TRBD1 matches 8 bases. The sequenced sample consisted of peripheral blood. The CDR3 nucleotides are TGTGCCAGCAGCTCGGGCGTGGCAGGGGGCTATGACGAGCAGTACTTC. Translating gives CASSSGVAGGYDEQYF.